This T cell receptor (beta chain) was obtained from a study of T cell responses to AZD1222 COVID-19 vaccine. About the research overall: Second doses that came at about 4 or about 12 weeks were put together.

Trimming took 6 bases from V and 7 from J, leaving 18 bases between them. The CDR3 sequence is 14 residues long. CDR1 is MNHNY and CDR2 is SVGAGI in the germline V gene (reference sequence). General study findings and limits: White British people made up most donors, females outnumbered males, and clonal diversity was possibly underestimated. Sampling that yielded the repertoires occurred only after the peak T cell response. With dominance at 160-218 and 743-854, vaccine-associated CD4 TCRs spanned spike.

TCRdb's copy holds only in-frame clones and misses some; the assay was immunoSEQ multiplex PCR. The table records over 150,000 clones, approximately 90% of them present only once. A word on this clone: Its antigen is currently unknown.

The TCR was taken from an adult in good health. The chain is built from TRBV6-6 and TRBJ1-2; D ambiguous. The sample was peripheral blood, taken on day 0 of AZD1222 vaccination. Here the CDR3 DNA reads TGTGCCAGCAGCACCGACGGACGTTTAGGTGGCTACACCTTC. Residues: CASSTDGRLGGYTF.